This TCR beta chain was captured by sequencing in a study of T cells after yellow fever vaccination. Germline CDR1 reads MNHEY; CDR2 reads SVGEGT. The CDR3 is made up of 13 amino acids. Trimming took 6 bases from V and 0 from J, leaving 8 bases between them. MiXCR was run by TCRdb on the 5' RACE reads, yielding one entry per CDR3 protein. The sample holds about 260,000 distinct CDR3 sequences; roughly 5% are singletons and the top ten take 2.5% to 4%. Sample: CD4+ T cells sorted from PBMCs, taken on the day of the yellow fever booster vaccination. The J gene is TRBJ2-5, the V gene TRBV6-2 or TRBV6-3; D is ambiguous. This TCR derives from a man younger than 35 who received the YFV17D yellow fever vaccine. The CDR3 DNA is TGTGCCAGCAGACAGAACTACCAAGAGACCCAGTACTTC. Protein: CASRQNYQETQYF.